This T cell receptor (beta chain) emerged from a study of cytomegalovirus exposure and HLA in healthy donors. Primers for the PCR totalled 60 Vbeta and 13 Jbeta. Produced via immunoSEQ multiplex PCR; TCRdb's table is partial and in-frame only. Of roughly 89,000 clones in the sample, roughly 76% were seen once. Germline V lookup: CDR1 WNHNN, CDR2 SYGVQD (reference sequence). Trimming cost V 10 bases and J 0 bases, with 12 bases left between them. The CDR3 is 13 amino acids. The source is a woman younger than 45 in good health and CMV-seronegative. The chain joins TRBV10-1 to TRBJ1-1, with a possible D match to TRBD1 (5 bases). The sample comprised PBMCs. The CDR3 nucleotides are TGCGCCACCAGGGAGTTAATGAACACTGAAGCTTTCTTT. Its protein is CATRELMNTEAFF.